This T cell receptor (beta chain) was recovered during a study of control samples from healthy donors and cancer patients. TCRdb keeps only in-frame clones here, not all; method: immunoSEQ multiplex PCR. This sample has 22,000 or so clones; 88% occur once, and the top ten carry 8% to 10%. This sequence originates from an older woman with head and neck cancer. Input material: PBMCs.

The CDR3 DNA reads as TGTGCCAGCAGTGTGGGGGGTGGAGAGACCCAGTACTTC. Translated, it gives CASSVGGGETQYF. This chain connects TRBV2 to TRBJ2-5; TRBD2 might be the D (6 bases). The germline V gene has CDR1 SNHLY and CDR2 FYNNEI. V was trimmed by 4 bases and J by 4 bases, leaving 10 bases between them. This CDR3 region has 13 residues.